Listed below are T cell receptor beta chains from one sample, sequenced in a study of control samples from healthy donors and cancer patients. Only in-frame clones appear in the TCRdb table, and some are missing; sequencing was by immunoSEQ multiplex PCR. Of roughly 130,000 clones detected, less than 95% appear once; the ten largest clones hold around 8.9%. Sequencing was done on a sample of blood. These receptors were obtained from a man aged 18 to 29 in good health. Both conserved end residues are part of each CDR3. D genes are given only for firm matches. Rows may omit the clone size; those that give it use once, few, many or a size class.

TRBV11-2	TRBJ1-2	NA	NA	TGTGCCAGCAGCTTAGACAGGACTAGTCCTTATGGCTACACCTTC	CASSLDRTSPYGYTF
TRBV9	TRBJ2-7	NA	NA	TGTGCCAGCAGCGTAGGAGGGGACGGTCTTACCTACGAGCAGTACTTC	CASSVGGDGLTYEQYF
TRBV2	TRBJ1-1	NA	NA	TGTGCCAGCAGTGATTTTCGTCTGCGAGAAACTGAAGCTTTCTTT	CASSDFRLRETEAFF
TRBV7-6	TRBJ2-7	NA	TRBD1	TGTGCCAGCAGCCTCCGGGACAGCTCCTACGAGCAGTACTTC	CASSLRDSSYEQYF
TRBV5-1	TRBJ2-1	NA	NA	TGCGCCAGCAGCTTGGACCGGACAGAATACAATGAGCAGTTCTTC	CASSLDRTEYNEQFF
TRBV19	TRBJ2-2	few	NA	TGTGCCAGTAGTATAGCCCGAGATGCCGGGGAGCTGTTTTTT	CASSIARDAGELFF
TRBV29-1	TRBJ1-2	NA	TRBD1	TGCAGCGTGCGGGACAGGGATGGTTATGGCTACACCTTC	CSVRDRDGYGYTF
TRBV9	TRBJ2-6	NA	NA	TGTGCCAGCAGCGTAGTTCGTGGTTCTGGGGCCAACGTCCTGACTTTC	CASSVVRGSGANVLTF
TRBV4-1	TRBJ1-6	NA	NA	TGCGCCAGCAGCCAAGATCCCGCGAGGACTGACCATTCACCCCTCCACTTT	CASSQDPARTDHSPLHF
TRBV3-1/TRBV3-2	TRBJ2-3	once	NA	TGTGCCAGCAGCCGGGACTCGCTTAGCACAGATACGCAGTATTTT	CASSRDSLSTDTQYF
TRBV7-3	TRBJ1-6	NA	NA	TGTGCCAGCAGGTCCGGCGGGACAAATAATTCACCCCTCCACTTT	CASRSGGTNNSPLHF
TRBV30	TRBJ1-1	once	NA	TGTGCCTGGAGTCTCCCTCACCAAATCTTGAACACTGAAGCTTTCTTT	CAWSLPHQILNTEAFF
TRBV12-3/TRBV12-4	TRBJ2-1	once	NA	TGTGCCAGCAGTCCGGACAGATACAATGAGCAGTTCTTC	CASSPDRYNEQFF
TRBV5-1	TRBJ1-1	once	NA	TGCGCCAGCAGCTTGGTAAGCTGGGGCAGACCAAACACTGAAGCTTTCTTT	CASSLVSWGRPNTEAFF
TRBV5-4	TRBJ2-2	NA	TRBD1	TGTGCCAGCAGCTCGCCGGGACAGGGGGTCCCCGGGGAGCTGTTTTTT	CASSSPGQGVPGELFF
TRBV18	TRBJ1-1	NA	TRBD1	TGTGCCAGCTCACCCTCACCGACAGGGAGCACTGAAGCTTTCTTT	CASSPSPTGSTEAFF
TRBV6-5	TRBJ1-2	NA	TRBD1	TGTGCCAGCAGTTACAGGGACAGGGGCTATGGCTACACCTTC	CASSYRDRGYGYTF